This T cell receptor beta chain was recovered during a study of blood T cell repertoires in COVID-19. Only a few counts were recorded for this clone. V was shortened by 1 base and J by 0 bases, with 6 bases between the two germline ends. Germline assignment: CDR1 LGHDT and CDR2 YNNKEL (reference sequence). The CDR3 is made up of 14 amino acids. The repertoire was sequenced with immunoSEQ multiplex PCR; TCRdb's copy has only in-frame clones and lacks some. In the table there are about 400,000 clones, roughly 88% of which are singletons. Sample: PBMCs or T cells enriched from blood (not recorded which). This chain links TRBV3-1 (or the pseudogene TRBV3-2) with TRBJ1-2; no clear D. The TCR was taken from a middle-aged woman with acute COVID-19. The CDR3 region is CASSQVPANYGYTF. The CDR3 DNA reads as TGTGCCAGCAGCCAAGTTCCGGCTAACTATGGCTACACCTTC.